This TCR beta chain was recovered during a study of regulatory T cells in long-lasting Graves disease. Overall study findings and caveats: With a few thousand shared public clonotypes, persistent patients exceeded new patients, who shared around 970. Repertoires from persistent disease leaned toward TRBV28, TRBJ1-2 and TRBJ2-5.

This clonotype was observed many times. Its antigen is as yet unknown. Researchers made TCR beta libraries by using iRepertoire HTBI primers and running Arm-PCR on CDR3 regions. TCRdb analysed the multiplex PCR reads with MiXCR anew, one entry per CDR3 protein. This sample has 240,000 or so distinct CDR3 sequences; about 19% occur once, and the top ten carry approximately 15%. CDR3 length: 15 amino acids. Germline V CDR1 and CDR2: SGHNT, YENEEA. The ends were cut back, 2 bases at V and 1 base at J, with 10 bases in the middle. Specified time point: newly diagnosed GD, antithyroid drugs for less than 3 months. Researchers made the TCR library from RNA that was extracted from PBMCs. Criteria from the American Thyroid Association guidelines were applied to diagnose Graves' disease.

The rearrangement joins TRBV11-3 to TRBJ2-3, with D possibly being TRBD1 (6 bases). Sequencing was performed on peripheral blood mononuclear cells (PBMCs), taken at new diagnosis, from a patient treated with antithyroid drugs. The sequence was collected from a female donor with Graves disease. In DNA, the CDR3 is TGTGCCAGCAGCTTAATTCCAGGGGGCACAGATACGCAGTATTTT. This sequence encodes CASSLIPGGTDTQYF. The entire variable domain, with the rest obtained from reference TRBV11-3 and TRBJ2-3, is as follows: EAGVVQSPRYKIIEKKQPVAFWCNPISGHNTLYWYLQNLGQGPELLIRYENEEAVDDSQLPKDRFSAERLKGVDSTLKIQPAELGDSAVYLCASSLIPGGTDTQYFGPGTRLTVL.